These 19 T cell receptor beta chains were sequenced from one sample in a study of OX40 agonist ivuxolimab in advanced cancers. Only in-frame clones appear in the TCRdb table, and some are missing; sequencing was by immunoSEQ multiplex PCR. The sample lists roughly 29,000 clones; around 88% were seen once. The sequenced sample was CD4+ or CD8+ T cells sorted from blood, obtained in a trial of the OX40 agonist ivuxolimab. All receptors come from an adult with an advanced solid tumor such as melanoma, head and neck, liver or kidney cancer.

V gene TRBV7-6 combines with J gene TRBJ2-7; 16 bases align to TRBD2. Looked up from germline, CDR1 is SGHVS and CDR2 is FNYEAQ. V lost 5 bases and J lost 3; bases outside the gene matches: 4. This CDR3 spans 16 amino acids. This CDR3 is CASSVGLAGGYYEQYF. Here the CDR3 DNA reads TGTGCCAGCAGCGTGGGACTAGCGGGGGGGTACTACGAGCAGTACTTC.

This chain connects TRBV9 to TRBJ2-3; TRBD2 agrees at 8 bases. CDR3 length: 17 amino acids. The germline V gene has CDR1 SGDLS and CDR2 YYNGEE. Unmatched junction bases numbered 14, after V lost 4 bases and J lost 4 bases. This chain's CDR3 is CASSPYGGLAGPDTQYF. The CDR3 nucleotides read TGTGCCAGCAGCCCATACGGGGGGCTAGCGGGCCCAGATACGCAGTATTTT.

This clone was picked up one time. The chain joins TRBV7-9 to TRBJ2-4; D may be TRBD1 (6 bases). The CDR3 is made up of 14 amino acids. V shed 5 bases and J shed 5 bases, with 13 bases lying between them. Germline V gene data show CDR1 as SEHNR and CDR2 as FQNEAQ (reference sequence). The CDR3 nucleotides are TGTGCCAGCAGCCCCGTGGGGGCAGAAAACATTCAGTACTTC. Translating it yields CASSPVGAENIQYF.

This clone was detected once. The chain is built from TRBV11-3 and TRBJ2-7; D perhaps matches TRBD1 (6 bases). In germline, CDR1 is SGHNT, CDR2 YENEEA. V was pared by 2 bases and J by 2 bases, with 13 bases between. CDR3 length: 15 residues. CDR3 loop: CASSLSLGDTYEQYF. The CDR3 bases are TGTGCCAGCAGCTTATCACTAGGGGACACCTACGAGCAGTACTTC.

V is TRBV6-4 and J is TRBJ2-2, with 7 bases lining up with TRBD2. There are 17 residues in the CDR3. Germline V lookup: CDR1 MRHNA, CDR2 SNTAGT. After removal of 2 bases from V and 1 base from J, the junction contained 7 bases not matched to a gene. The CDR3 coding sequence is TGTGCCAGCAGTGACCCCCCCGGCGGGGGGAACACCGGGGAGCTGTTTTTT. Translated, it gives CASSDPPGGGNTGELFF.

In nucleotides, the CDR3 is TGTGCCAGCAGTGAAAGGGGTGGGAGCTCCTACAATGAGCAGTTCTTC. This codes for CASSERGGSSYNEQFF. The rearrangement joins TRBV2 to TRBJ2-1; D might be TRBD1 or TRBD2, each matching 5 bases. The CDR3 runs to 16 residues. Germline V CDR1 and CDR2: SNHLY, FYNNEI. The V end lost 2 bases, the J end lost 0 bases, and 11 bases lay between the germline ends.

V is TRBV30 and J is TRBJ2-7; 8 positions match TRBD1. This CDR3 is built from 16 residues. The V gene's germline CDR1 is GTSNPN and CDR2 SVGIG (reference sequence). The V segment lost 5 bases and the J segment 1 base; nucleotides outside the gene matches: 13. In nucleotides, the CDR3 is TGTGCCTGGGACGGGCCAGGGGGCTACAGATCCTACGAGCAGTACTTC. This gives the protein CAWDGPGGYRSYEQYF.

This chain joins TRBV19 and TRBJ1-5; the match to TRBD1 covers 9 bases. The CDR3 sequence is 15 residues long. Germline V CDR1 and CDR2: LNHDA, SQIVND (reference sequence). Trimming removed 7 bases from V and 4 bases from J; junction bases left unmatched: 8. The CDR3 loop reads CASTPGQGPNQPQHF. CDR3 DNA: TGTGCCAGTACTCCGGGACAGGGCCCGAATCAGCCCCAGCATTTT.

The CDR3 spells CASSFFPAADRTSSYEQYF. In DNA, the CDR3 is TGTGCCAGCAGCTTTTTCCCCGCGGCAGACAGGACAAGCTCCTACGAGCAGTACTTC. The V gene is TRBV7-9, the J gene TRBJ2-7, with a weak D call TRBD1 (6 bases). CDR3 length equals 19 residues. With 3 bases removed from V and 0 bases from J, the gap between germline ends came to 24 bases. Per germline, CDR1 SEHNR and CDR2 FQNEAQ (reference sequence).

The rearrangement uses TRBV6-1 and TRBJ2-7, with TRBD1 matching 7 bases. The CDR3 consists of 13 residues. CDR1 is MNHNS, CDR2 SASEGT, per germline. Trimming removed 6 bases from V and 4 bases from J; junction bases left unmatched: 6. The CDR3: CASRWLQGYEQYF. The CDR3 bases are TGTGCCAGCAGATGGTTACAGGGGTACGAGCAGTACTTC.

The rearrangement links TRBV7-9 to TRBJ2-7; maybe TRBD1 (5 bases). Germline CDR1 and CDR2: SEHNR and FQNEAQ (reference sequence). There are 12 residues in the CDR3. V was cut by 5 bases and J by 6 bases, with 11 bases left in between. CDR3 loop: CASSHQGSEQYF. DNA for the CDR3: TGTGCCAGCAGCCATCAGGGATCCGAGCAGTACTTC. The full variable domain, with the rest looked up from reference TRBV7-9 and TRBJ2-7, is DTGVSQNPRHKITKRGQNVTFRCDPISEHNRLYWYRQTLGQGPEFLTYFQNEAQLEKSRLLSDRFSAERPKGSFSTLEIQRTEQGDSAMYLCASSHQGSEQYFGPGTRLTVT.

The genes are TRBV28 and TRBJ2-2; possibly TRBD2 for D (6 bases). Germline V gene sequence: CDR1 MDHEN, CDR2 SYDVKM. This CDR3 is built from 14 residues. V shed 3 bases and J shed 4 bases, with 9 bases lying between them. The CDR3 nucleotides are TGTGCCAGCAGTTTTAGCGGACCCACCGGGGAGCTGTTTTTT. Protein product: CASSFSGPTGELFF. Full variable domain (missing parts from reference TRBV28 and TRBJ2-2): DVKVTQSSRYLVKRTGEKVFLECVQDMDHENMFWYRQDPGLGLRLIYFSYDVKMKEKGDIPEGYSVSREKKERFSLILESASTNQTSMYLCASSFSGPTGELFFGEGSRLTVL.

The chain has TRBV11-2 and TRBJ1-1; possibly TRBD1 for D (6 bases). The CDR3 contains 19 residues. The V and J ends lost 1 base and 0 bases respectively, with 21 bases between them. Germline loops: CDR1 SGHAT, CDR2 FQNNGV. The CDR3 nucleotides are TGTGCCAGCAGCTTAGGATGGAGTGGGGGGGCGGCTCTGAACACTGAAGCTTTCTTT. This gives the protein CASSLGWSGGAALNTEAFF.

This clone has a single count. The CDR3 region has the DNA TGTGCCATCAGTGGGGTCCAAGAGACCCAGTACTTC. Protein product: CAISGVQETQYF. The chain employs TRBV10-3 and TRBJ2-5, with no clear D. CDR3 length: 12 residues. The V end was cut by 4 bases, the J end by 1 base, with 4 bases between. Looked up from germline, CDR1 is ENHRY and CDR2 is SYGVKD.

The chain combines TRBV7-8 with TRBJ2-1, with 14 positions matching TRBD2. The V gene's germline CDR1 is SGHVS and CDR2 FQNEAQ. V trimming: 5 bases; J trimming: 8 bases; junction bases outside the gene matches: 8. The CDR3 has 16 residues. The CDR3: CASSPETSGGAYEQFF. In DNA form, the CDR3 reads TGTGCCAGCAGCCCCGAGACTAGCGGGGGGGCCTATGAGCAGTTCTTC.

A word on this clone: Different DNA sequences within this sample yield the same CDR3. The chain employs TRBV28 and TRBJ2-7, with D uncertain. This CDR3 is 11 amino acids long. V was trimmed by 2 bases and J by 4 bases, leaving 3 bases between them. Per the germline V gene, CDR1 is MDHEN and CDR2 is SYDVKM. CDR3 amino acids: CASSLGYEQYF. The CDR3 coding sequence is TGTGCCAGCAGTTTAGGATACGAGCAGTACTTC.

This rearrangement joins TRBV6-5 to TRBJ2-1; 7 positions match TRBD1. The CDR3 consists of 16 residues. V lost 4 bases to trimming and J lost 5 bases; unmatched junction nucleotides: 11. In germline, CDR1 is MNHEY, CDR2 SVGAGI. The DNA of the CDR3 is TGTGCCAGCAGTTCCCCGGGACAGAGAGACAACAATGAGCAGTTCTTC. It yields the protein CASSSPGQRDNNEQFF.

The V gene is TRBV4-2, the J gene TRBJ2-2; no reliable D call. The germline gives CDR1 LGHNA, CDR2 YNFKEQ. The CDR3 sequence is 17 residues long. V was shortened by 6 bases and J by 0 bases, with 17 bases between the two germline ends. CDR3 DNA sequence: TGTGCCAGCAGGAGGCCCTACGACGGACCGAACACCGGGGAGCTGTTTTTT. Protein product: CASRRPYDGPNTGELFF.

Comments on this clone: One end of the junction varies from germline; a read error may be responsible. The DNA of the CDR3 is TGTGCCAGCAGCTTGGAAGCGGGGGCCCCACTAGGGGTCTTC. Its protein product is CASSLEAGAPLGVF. The rearrangement uses TRBV5-8 and TRBJ2-1, with 8 nucleotides matching TRBD2. Germline-derived CDR1 and CDR2 are SGHTS and YDEGEE. This CDR3 region has 14 residues.